This TCR beta chain was recovered during a study of blood T cell repertoires in COVID-19. Turning to the study itself: T cells, B-cell-depleted T cells, or PBMCs supplied cDNA or gDNA.

In the study's own analysis: Researchers report that nucleated cell counts were estimated from reference gene primer amplification. TCRdb's table, derived via immunoSEQ multiplex PCR, lists solely in-frame clones and lacks some. V and J calls and clone size are given by that table; D and trimming were obtained from the DNA. The repertoire consists of approximately 61,000 clones, with 79% occurring once and the leading ten covering 5.5%. CDR1 and CDR2 (germline): MDHEN, SYDVKM. V shed 5 bases and J 3 bases; nucleotides not matched to a gene: 4. The CDR3 sequence is 14 residues long. The chain couples TRBV28 to TRBJ1-5, with 7 positions matching TRBD1. Sequencing used peripheral blood. The source of this sequence is a woman in her seventies with acute or convalescent COVID-19. The CDR3 sequence is CASSEGGVNQPQHF. The DNA for the CDR3 is TGTGCCAGCAGTGAAGGGGGCGTCAATCAGCCCCAGCATTTT.